The source of this T cell receptor beta chain is a study of cytomegalovirus exposure and HLA in healthy donors. Assay used: immunoSEQ multiplex PCR; TCRdb lists only in-frame clones, some missing. The sample lists about 150,000 clones, about 86% occurring once. The sequenced sample was PBMCs. This TCR came from a human donor in good health.

CDR3 DNA sequence: TGTGCCAGCAGCCCCGATGGACAGGAAGCTTTCTTT. Translated, it gives CASSPDGQEAFF. This rearrangement joins TRBV9 to TRBJ1-1; the D gene is possibly TRBD1 (6 bases). Trimming removed 4 bases at V and 8 bases at J, with 12 bases between. The length of the CDR3 is 12 residues. Germline CDR1 is SGDLS and CDR2 is YYNGEE.